The 25 T cell receptor beta chains given below trace back to one sample, sequenced in a study of blood T cell repertoires in COVID-19. Libraries were prepared by immunoSEQ multiplex PCR; TCRdb keeps only in-frame clonotypes and omits some of them. The data show under 95,000 clones, with 75% to 85% seen just once and 25% to 30% held by the top ten. Material for sequencing was peripheral blood. Receptors originate from a woman aged 80 or over with acute or convalescent COVID-19.

V gene TRBV5-1 combines with J gene TRBJ2-7, with TRBD2 matching 10 bases. J gave up 0 bases and V 3 bases, and 3 bases lay outside the gene matches. The CDR3 loop spans 15 amino acids. From germline, CDR1 is SGHRS and CDR2 YFSETQ. Here the CDR3 DNA reads TGCGCCAGCAGCTGGACTAGCGGAAACTCCTACGAGCAGTACTTC. Protein sequence: CASSWTSGNSYEQYF.

The genes are TRBV6-2 or TRBV6-3 and TRBJ2-3; 7 positions match TRBD2. CDR3 length equals 15 residues. V was clipped by 4 bases and J by 3 bases; unmatched bases: 7. The V gene's germline CDR1 is MNHEY and CDR2 SVGEGT. As DNA, the CDR3 is TGTGCCAGCAGTTTCTTGGGGGGGAGAACAGATACGCAGTATTTT. Its translation is CASSFLGGRTDTQYF.

In nucleotides, the CDR3 is TGTGCCAGCAGCGTAGGTGCGGAAGCGAACACCGGGGAGCTGTTTTTT. Amino acids: CASSVGAEANTGELFF. This chain uses TRBV9 with TRBJ2-2; no firm D call. Trimming pared 0 bases from V and 0 bases from J, leaving 9 bases between. The CDR3 loop spans 16 amino acids. Germline V lookup: CDR1 SGDLS, CDR2 YYNGEE.

The genes are TRBV5-5 and TRBJ2-2; D possibly corresponds to TRBD1 (6 bases). This CDR3 region has 15 residues. V was pared by 1 base and J by 4 bases, with 11 bases between. CDR1 is SGHKS, CDR2 YYEKEE, per germline (reference sequence). CDR3 nucleotide sequence: TGTGCCAGCAGCTTGATACCAGGGGTCACCGGGGAGCTGTTTTTT. Its translation is CASSLIPGVTGELFF.

The CDR3 protein is CSVDLGQEETQYF. CDR3 bases: TGCAGCGTTGACTTGGGGCAGGAAGAGACCCAGTACTTC. The chain carries TRBV29-1 and TRBJ2-5, with D tentatively TRBD1 (5 bases). The CDR3 loop spans 13 amino acids. The V end lost 3 bases, the J end lost 3 bases, and 11 bases lay between the germline ends. Germline V gene lookup returns CDR1 SQVTM and CDR2 ANQGSEA.

The chain couples TRBV12-3 or TRBV12-4 to TRBJ2-5, with D maybe TRBD1 (5 bases). The CDR3 is 13 residues long. V was clipped by 5 bases and J by 4 bases, with 11 bases between them. CDR3 sequence reads: CASSLRGAETQYF. CDR3 DNA sequence: TGTGCCAGCAGTCTTAGGGGCGCAGAGACCCAGTACTTC.

The CDR3 loop reads CASSFGLAGDEQYF. The DNA for the CDR3 is TGTGCCAGCAGCTTCGGACTAGCGGGGGACGAGCAGTACTTC. The J gene is TRBJ2-7, the V gene TRBV7-9; TRBD2 matches at 13 bases. CDR1 and CDR2 from the germline V gene are SEHNR and FQNEAQ (reference sequence). The V gene end was trimmed by 3 bases and the J gene end by 5 bases; junction bases not matched to a gene: 1. This CDR3 contains 14 residues. The entire variable domain, with the rest obtained from reference TRBV7-9 and TRBJ2-7, is as follows: DTGVSQNPRHKITKRGQNVTFRCDPISEHNRLYWYRQTLGQGPEFLTYFQNEAQLEKSRLLSDRFSAERPKGSFSTLEIQRTEQGDSAMYLCASSFGLAGDEQYFGPGTRLTVT.

The CDR3 loop is CASSFRTASLKAFF. CDR3 sequence (DNA): TGTGCCAGCAGTTTTCGGACAGCCTCCCTGAAAGCTTTCTTT. The gene calls are TRBV28 and TRBJ1-1, with D tentatively TRBD1 (6 bases). The V end was cut by 3 bases, the J end by 9 bases, with 17 bases between. In germline, CDR1 is MDHEN, CDR2 SYDVKM. The CDR3 runs 14 residues.

The chain carries TRBV19 and TRBJ2-3; 8 bases line up with TRBD1. The germline V gene encodes CDR1 LNHDA and CDR2 SQIVND (reference sequence). The CDR3 extends over 15 amino acids. V lost 5 bases and J lost 4; bases outside the gene matches: 8. The CDR3 DNA is TGTGCCAGTAGTTCAGCAGGGGGCTATGCAGATACGCAGTATTTT. It translates to CASSSAGGYADTQYF. Complete variable domain (other parts from reference TRBV19 and TRBJ2-3): DGGITQSPKYLFRKEGQNVTLSCEQNLNHDAMYWYRQDPGQGLRLIYYSQIVNDFQKGDIAEGYSVSREKKESFPLTVTSAQKNPTAFYLCASSSAGGYADTQYFGPGTRLTVL.

The V call is TRBV2, the J call TRBJ2-1; the D gene is possibly TRBD1 (5 bases). This CDR3 is 16 amino acids long. Germline V gene sequence: CDR1 SNHLY, CDR2 FYNNEI. V lost 2 bases and J 4 bases, leaving 15 bases between the germline ends. This chain's CDR3 is CASSEYSTGLYNEQFF. As DNA, the CDR3 is TGTGCCAGCAGTGAATACTCTACAGGTTTATACAATGAGCAGTTCTTC.

J is TRBJ2-7 and V is TRBV6-5, with 7 bases lining up with TRBD2. Germline lookup yields CDR1 MNHEY and CDR2 SVGAGI. CDR3 size: 15 residues. Trimming took 6 bases from V and 0 from J; bases not matched to a gene: 8. The CDR3 DNA follows: TGTGCCAGCAGCTTCGGGCTAGCGGACTCCTACGAGCAGTACTTC. Protein product: CASSFGLADSYEQYF.

CDR3 sequence: CASSGGLAYEQYF. The CDR3 nucleotides read TGCGCCAGCAGCGGCGGACTAGCCTACGAGCAGTACTTC. V usage is TRBV5-1 and J usage is TRBJ2-7; 7 positions match TRBD2. CDR1 SGHRS and CDR2 YFSETQ come from the germline V gene. This CDR3 has 13 amino acids. The trim removed 4 bases at V and 2 bases at J, leaving 3 bases unmatched. Full variable domain (rest looked up from reference TRBV5-1 and TRBJ2-7): KAGVTQTPRYLIKTRGQQVTLSCSPISGHRSVSWYQQTPGQGLQFLFEYFSETQRNKGNFPGRFSGRQFSNSRSEMNVSTLELGDSALYLCASSGGLAYEQYFGPGTRLTVT.

V gene TRBV9 combines with J gene TRBJ1-4; D may be TRBD1 (6 bases). Germline loops: CDR1 SGDLS, CDR2 YYNGEE. V lost 4 bases, J lost 3 bases, and 16 bases lay in between. CDR3 size: 16 residues. CDR3 sequence (DNA): TGTGCCAGCAGCTCAAAAATTGGACAGTCTAATGAAAAACTGTTTTTT. Its protein is CASSSKIGQSNEKLFF.

The chain links TRBV4-2 to TRBJ2-2; 10 bases align to TRBD2. The V and J ends lost 4 bases and 4 bases, in that order; junction bases with no gene match: 9. This CDR3 region has 17 residues. Germline V lookup: CDR1 LGHNA, CDR2 YNFKEQ. The CDR3 bases are TGTGCCAGCAGCCCGACGGCTAGCGGGAGCGGCACCGGGGAGCTGTTTTTT. Amino acid sequence: CASSPTASGSGTGELFF.

V usage is TRBV5-1 and J usage is TRBJ2-5, with D possibly being TRBD1 (5 bases). The germline V gene encodes CDR1 SGHRS and CDR2 YFSETQ. The V gene lost 2 bases and the J gene lost 1 base, with 9 bases spanning the gap. This CDR3 has 14 amino acids. CDR3 in amino acids: CASSLGAVQETQYF. The CDR3 region has the DNA TGCGCCAGCAGCTTAGGGGCAGTCCAAGAGACCCAGTACTTC.

The rearrangement joins TRBV29-1 to TRBJ2-2, with D tentatively TRBD2 (6 bases). Germline CDR1 is SQVTM and CDR2 is ANQGSEA. V shed 8 bases and J shed 0 bases, with 13 bases lying between them. The CDR3 length is 14 residues. CDR3 residues: CSPNGGPNTGELFF. CDR3 DNA: TGCAGCCCAAACGGAGGGCCGAACACCGGGGAGCTGTTTTTT.

The chain joins TRBV11-2 to TRBJ2-5; D might be TRBD2 (6 bases). The CDR3 sequence is 14 residues long. Germline V gene data show CDR1 as SGHAT and CDR2 as FQNNGV. V was pared by 8 bases and J by 5 bases, with 18 bases between. For the CDR3, the DNA is TGTGCCAGCGAAGGGACTGGCGGCTGGGAGACCCAGTACTTC. Translation gives CASEGTGGWETQYF.

This chain links TRBV2 with TRBJ2-1; TRBD2 matches at 7 bases. The germline V gene encodes CDR1 SNHLY and CDR2 FYNNEI. V dropped 8 bases and J dropped 4; count of bases not matched to a gene: 11. This CDR3 region has 15 residues. CDR3 sequence reads: CASRGRLAEYNEQFF. The DNA of the CDR3 is TGTGCCAGCCGGGGCCGCCTAGCGGAGTACAATGAGCAGTTCTTC.

The rearrangement links TRBV29-1 to TRBJ1-1; 9 bases agree with TRBD1. With 7 bases clipped from V and 4 bases from J, the junction kept 7 bases outside the gene matches. In germline, CDR1 is SQVTM, CDR2 ANQGSEA. This CDR3 is built from 13 residues. Here the CDR3 DNA reads TGCAGCGCAACGGGACAGGGATCCACTGAAGCTTTCTTT. Translation: CSATGQGSTEAFF.

V is TRBV7-2 and J is TRBJ2-1, with 10 bases identical to TRBD2. The CDR3 has 17 amino acids. Trimming took 4 bases from V and 5 from J; bases not matched to a gene: 11. CDR1 is SGHTA and CDR2 is FQGNSA in the germline V gene. The CDR3 nucleotides are TGTGCCAGCAGCTCCCCCCCCGGGACTAGCGCCAACAATGAGCAGTTCTTC. It yields the protein CASSSPPGTSANNEQFF. The whole variable domain, filled in from reference TRBV7-2 and TRBJ2-1, reads GAGVSQSPSNKVTEKGKDVELRCDPISGHTALYWYRQSLGQGLEFLIYFQGNSAPDKSGLPSDRFSAERTGGSVSTLTIQRTQQEDSAVYLCASSSPPGTSANNEQFFGPGTRLTVL.

V gene TRBV30 combines with J gene TRBJ2-1; 8 bases agree with TRBD2. CDR1 and CDR2 from the germline V gene are GTSNPN and SVGIG (reference sequence). The CDR3 has 13 residues. V gave up 0 bases and J gave up 6 bases; unmatched junction bases: 1. The CDR3, as DNA: TGTGCCTGGAGTGTACTAGCGGCCAATGAGCAGTTCTTC. Translating it yields CAWSVLAANEQFF.

The rearrangement uses TRBV5-5 and TRBJ2-7; D gene ambiguous. Germline V gene data show CDR1 as SGHKS and CDR2 as YYEKEE (reference sequence). V was shortened by 0 bases and J by 4 bases, with 8 bases between the two germline ends. This CDR3 has 13 residues. DNA for the CDR3: TGTGCCAGCAGCTTGGGGTTGCGGTACGAGCAGTACTTC. It encodes CASSLGLRYEQYF.

V usage is TRBV12-5 and J usage is TRBJ1-6, with D possibly TRBD1 on 5 matching bases. V was trimmed by 2 bases and J by 6 bases, leaving 8 bases between them. Germline V gene sequence: CDR1 LGHNT, CDR2 FRNRAP. CDR3 length: 14 amino acids. Written as DNA, the CDR3 is TGTGCTAGTGGTTTGCCCGGGGGTAATTCACCCCTCCACTTT. Its translation is CASGLPGGNSPLHF. The whole variable domain, filled in from reference TRBV12-5 and TRBJ1-6, reads DARVTQTPRHKVTEMGQEVTMRCQPILGHNTVFWYRQTMMQGLELLAYFRNRAPLDDSGMPKDRFSAEMPDATLATLKIQPSEPRDSAVYFCASGLPGGNSPLHFGNGTRLTVT.

The DNA for the CDR3 is TGTGCCTGGAGTGTGCAGGGCTTTGGCTATGGCTACACCTTC. The encoded protein is CAWSVQGFGYGYTF. J is TRBJ1-2 and V is TRBV30, with D possibly being TRBD1 (5 bases). V lost 0 bases, J lost 4 bases, and 12 bases lay in between. The CDR3 runs 14 residues. Germline loops: CDR1 GTSNPN, CDR2 SVGIG (reference sequence).

This chain links TRBV5-1 with TRBJ2-1; D might be TRBD1 (6 bases). There are 14 residues in the CDR3. The V and J ends lost 2 bases and 7 bases respectively, with 13 bases between them. Germline V gene sequence: CDR1 SGHRS, CDR2 YFSETQ. The DNA of the CDR3 is TGCGCCAGCAGCTTTGGGTCACAGGGAAATGAGCAGTTCTTC. This sequence encodes CASSFGSQGNEQFF.